These T cell receptor beta chains were read from a single sample in a study of vaccination and CD4 T cells after COVID-19. MiXCR, applied by TCRdb to the PCR reads, yields one record per CDR3 protein. The table records 20,000 or so distinct CDR3 sequences, approximately 60% of them present only once. The sample in question was CD4+ T cells from blood, obtained after SARS-CoV-2 vaccination. The source of these receptors is a human donor who had recovered from COVID-19. The CDR3 runs from the conserved cysteine through the conserved F or W. D genes are given only for firm matches. Size is stated for part of the rows, as once, few or many counts, or as a class when the clone is expanded.

.	.	13	TRBV29-1	TRBJ2-7	TGCAGCGTTACCAGGGCTACAGGGTACGAGCAGTACTTC	CSVTRATGYEQYF
.	.	14	TRBV7-9	TRBJ2-2	TGTGCCAGCAGCTCTCAGGCGAACACCGGGGAGCTGTTTTTT	CASSSQANTGELFF
.	.	15	TRBV27	TRBJ1-5	TGTGCCAGCAGTTTACGGGGGGCAGGGATTCAGCCCCAGCATTTT	CASSLRGAGIQPQHF
.	.	17	TRBV5-1	TRBJ2-5	TGCGCCAGCAGCTTGGAGGGGACCCTAGCGAGCCAAGAGACCCAGTACTTC	CASSLEGTLASQETQYF
.	.	12	TRBV6-1	TRBJ2-3	TGTGCCAGCAGGAACAGGGCAGATACGCAGTATTTT	CASRNRADTQYF
.	.	16	TRBV10-1	TRBJ2-2	TGCGCCAGCAGTGGGACAGTCCCCCTCGGGACCGGGGAGCTGTTTTTT	CASSGTVPLGTGELFF
TRBD1	.	15	TRBV28	TRBJ2-4	TGTGCCAGCAGCCCAACCCCAGGGGGCGTAAACATTCAGTACTTC	CASSPTPGGVNIQYF
.	.	16	TRBV15	TRBJ2-5	TGTGCCACCAGCAGAGATAGGGGTAGCGACCAAGAGACCCAGTACTTC	CATSRDRGSDQETQYF
.	.	12	TRBV20-1	TRBJ1-2	TGCAGTGCCCTTATCCTGAGTTATGGCTACACCTTC	CSALILSYGYTF
TRBD2	.	19	TRBV20-1	TRBJ2-3	TGCAGTGCTAGGCTTAGACTAGCGGGAGGGAGAGCTAGCACAGATACGCAGTATTTT	CSARLRLAGGRASTDTQYF
TRBD1	.	14	TRBV5-1	TRBJ2-5	TGCGCCAGCAAAAGGGGACAGGCGGAAGAGACCCAGTACTTC	CASKRGQAEETQYF
.	.	16	TRBV2	TRBJ2-6	TGTGCCAGCAGGCCTGAGAGGGGCGCTGGGGCCAACGTCCTGACTTTC	CASRPERGAGANVLTF
.	.	16	TRBV4-2	TRBJ2-3	TGTGCCAGCAGCAGTTTTTTGGGTAGGGGCACAGATACGCAGTATTTT	CASSSFLGRGTDTQYF
TRBD1	.	14	TRBV7-2	TRBJ1-2	TGTGCCAGCAGGACCGACAGGGGAAGCTATGGCTACACCTTC	CASRTDRGSYGYTF
TRBD2	.	19	TRBV20-1	TRBJ2-6	TGCAGTGCTAGATGGGACGGACTAGCGGACTTCTCTGGGGCCAACGTCCTGACTTTC	CSARWDGLADFSGANVLTF
TRBD1	medium-sized	15	TRBV20-1	TRBJ1-3	TGCAGTGCTAGAGGGGACAGGATCTCTGGAAACACCATATATTTT	CSARGDRISGNTIYF
.	.	14	TRBV20-1	TRBJ2-3	TGCAGTGCTAGAGTCGGGGGAAGCCGAGATACGCAGTATTTT	CSARVGGSRDTQYF
.	once	15	TRBV6-1	TRBJ2-1	TGTGCCAGCACCTTGGGGGCAGGAGCCTACAATGAGCAGTTCTTC	CASTLGAGAYNEQFF
.	few	15	TRBV6-1	TRBJ1-3	TGTGCCAGCAGCCCGGGACTTGACTCTGGAAACACCATATATTTT	CASSPGLDSGNTIYF
.	.	13	TRBV20-1	TRBJ2-3	TGCAGGTGTTCAGCACTTCGCACAGATACGCAGTATTTT	CRCSALRTDTQYF
.	.	16	TRBV18	TRBJ1-6	TGTGCCAGCTCACCGGAGGTTATGAGGTCTGGGGCACCCCTCCACTTT	CASSPEVMRSGAPLHF
TRBD1	.	15	TRBV12-3/TRBV12-4	TRBJ1-2	TGTGCCAGCAGTCCACGGACAGGGATCGACTATGGCTACACCTTC	CASSPRTGIDYGYTF
TRBD2	few	16	TRBV20-1	TRBJ2-2	TGCAGTGCTAGGTTAGCGGGACGTACAGACACCGGGGAGCTGTTTTTT	CSARLAGRTDTGELFF
.	few	12	TRBV20-1	TRBJ1-5	TGCAGTGCCGTCGAGGGAGGGCAGCCCCAGCATTTT	CSAVEGGQPQHF
TRBD1	few	17	TRBV12-3/TRBV12-4	TRBJ1-5	TGTGCCAGCAGTATCGGGACAGGGGGCGCGGACAATCAGCCCCAGCATTTT	CASSIGTGGADNQPQHF
.	.	14	TRBV12-3/TRBV12-4	TRBJ1-1	TGTGCCAGCAGCCCCCACAGTTCTCGAGCTGAAGCTTTCTTT	CASSPHSSRAEAFF
.	.	13	TRBV5-6	TRBJ1-2	TGTGCCAGCAGCTTGAGGGGGGCGGATCGCTACACCTTC	CASSLRGADRYTF
.	.	14	TRBV27	TRBJ2-1	TGTGCCAGCACTACCGGGGACCTCTACAATGAGCAGTTCTTC	CASTTGDLYNEQFF
.	.	15	TRBV2	TRBJ2-3	TGTGCCAGCGCCAGGGACTCTACTAGCACAGATACGCAGTATTTT	CASARDSTSTDTQYF
.	few	16	TRBV6-1	TRBJ1-4	TGTGCCAGCAGTGGAAAGGGAACGACAGGCAAGTCTAAACTGTTTTTT	CASSGKGTTGKSKLFF
.	.	14	TRBV24-1	TRBJ2-2	TGTGCCACCGGTAGACTACGGCCCACCGGGGAGCTGTTTTTT	CATGRLRPTGELFF
.	medium-sized	14	TRBV18	TRBJ2-7	TGTGCCAGCTCACCCGGGACGGAATCCTACGAGCAGTACTTC	CASSPGTESYEQYF
.	.	17	TRBV18	TRBJ2-1	TGTGCCAGCTCACCACCCTGGCGGCGGGGCTCCTACAATGAGCAGTTCTTC	CASSPPWRRGSYNEQFF
TRBD2	few	16	TRBV20-1	TRBJ2-3	TGCAGTGCTAGAGATCCGACTAGCGGAAGCACAGATACGCAGTATTTT	CSARDPTSGSTDTQYF
.	few	13	TRBV20-1	TRBJ1-1	TGCAGTGCTATGGTACCCGGGGGCACTGAAGCTTTCTTT	CSAMVPGGTEAFF
TRBD2	.	16	TRBV7-9	TRBJ2-5	TGCGCCAGCAGCCCGGGACTAGCGGGTTTAGTGGAGACCCAGTACTTC	CASSPGLAGLVETQYF
TRBD2	.	15	TRBV15	TRBJ2-5	TGTGCCACCAGCAACCTAGGACTAGCGGGAGAGACCCAGTACTTC	CATSNLGLAGETQYF
TRBD1	.	19	TRBV27	TRBJ1-1	TGTGCCAGCAGGGCCTTAAGGCAGGGGGCCCAGGAGATGAACACTGAAGCTTTCTTT	CASRALRQGAQEMNTEAFF
.	few	16	TRBV7-2	TRBJ1-5	TGTGCCAGCAGTTCCCGAAGACAGAGTAGCAATCAGCCCCAGCATTTT	CASSSRRQSSNQPQHF
.	few	15	TRBV10-1	TRBJ2-3	TGCGCCAGCAGTGAGTCGGGGATTACAGCAGATACGCAGTATTTT	CASSESGITADTQYF
TRBD2	few	17	TRBV11-3	TRBJ2-3	TGTGCCAGCAGCTTAGAAGGGACTAGCGGGAGCACAGATACGCAGTATTTT	CASSLEGTSGSTDTQYF
.	.	16	TRBV6-1	TRBJ1-5	TGTGCCAGCAGTGAAGTAGGGTTTTGGAGCAATCAGCCCCAGCATTTT	CASSEVGFWSNQPQHF
.	few	15	TRBV7-9	TRBJ2-3	TGTGCCAGCAGCTTTGGCGGGACTAGCACAGATACGCAGTATTTT	CASSFGGTSTDTQYF
.	.	14	TRBV6-1	TRBJ2-5	TGTGCCAGCGGGGAACTAGGGAGGCTTGAGACCCAGTACTTC	CASGELGRLETQYF
.	.	13	TRBV6-2/TRBV6-3	TRBJ1-1	TGTGCCAGCAGTTACTGGACAGTTGAAGAAGCTTTCTTT	CASSYWTVEEAFF
TRBD1	once	13	TRBV20-1	TRBJ1-3	TGCAGTGCAACAGGGGGCTCTGGAAACACCATATATTTT	CSATGGSGNTIYF
.	.	15	TRBV20-1	TRBJ2-7	TGCAGTGCTAGAGATGTAGCCCGGGGATCCTACGAGCAGTACTTC	CSARDVARGSYEQYF
.	.	14	TRBV5-1	TRBJ2-3	TGCGCCAGCAGCTTGGAGTCGGGCACAGATACGCAGTATTTT	CASSLESGTDTQYF
.	.	13	TRBV7-2	TRBJ2-3	TGTGCCAGCAGCTCCAGACAGACAGATACGCAGTATTTT	CASSSRQTDTQYF
TRBD2	few	16	TRBV20-1	TRBJ2-3	TGCAGCTATGGACTAGCGGGAGAGGTGGGCACAGATACGCAGTATTTT	CSYGLAGEVGTDTQYF
TRBD2	.	17	TRBV7-6	TRBJ2-1	TGTGCCAGCAGCACCCCTTGGACTAGCGGTGATAACAATGAGCAGTTCTTC	CASSTPWTSGDNNEQFF
.	.	13	TRBV7-9	TRBJ1-3	TGTGCCAGCAGTCTGATGTCTGGAAACACCATATATTTT	CASSLMSGNTIYF
.	.	16	TRBV7-2	TRBJ1-5	TGTGCCAGCAGCTTAGCGGGGGGGCATGGCAATCAGCCCCAGCATTTT	CASSLAGGHGNQPQHF
.	.	16	TRBV7-2	TRBJ1-2	TGTGCCAGCAGCCAAGCCGGGGGAGAGGGCCAATATGGCTACACCTTC	CASSQAGGEGQYGYTF